This T cell receptor beta chain comes out of a study of blood T cells in healthy people across ages. Study-wide points: CMV infection status of these donors was not known. Estimates of total diversity, which came from one million sequenced T cells, were considered to be underestimates.

This clonotype was seen more than once but under ten times. Its antigen is still unknown. Drawn from each donor were 8.5 to 10 milliliters of peripheral blood. Germline CDR1 is MDHEN and CDR2 is SYDVKM. This CDR3 is 14 amino acids long. Primed by a sample-barcoded 5' primer and a J-beta primer mix, a second PCR proceeded for 7 to 11 cycles. Every cDNA molecule bore a tag from a template-switch adaptor containing 12 random nucleotides. MiXCR was run by TCRdb on the 5' RACE reads, yielding one entry per CDR3 protein. The table shows under 950,000 distinct CDR3 sequences, with about a fifth occurring only once.

The TCR originated in a man in his 70s in good health. Sequenced sample: blood. The V call is TRBV28, the J call TRBJ2-5; the D gene could be TRBD1 or TRBD2 (5 bases each). Gene TRBJ2-7 matches the end of the DNA better, so the J call may be wrong. In DNA, the CDR3 is TGTGCCAGCAGTTCGTCGGGACCGCCGTCCGAGCAGTACTTC. Protein sequence: CASSSSGPPSEQYF.